This TCR beta chain was captured by sequencing in a study of cytomegalovirus exposure and HLA in healthy donors. Study-level findings and limits: The authors listed roughly 150 TCR beta chains as cytomegalovirus-associated. Being indistinguishable, some V segments were excluded, TRBV6-2 and TRBV6-3 among them.

The germline CDR1 and CDR2 sequences are GTSNPN and SVGIG (reference sequence). J was trimmed by 8 bases and V by 4 bases; bases with no gene match: 10. The CDR3 contains 13 residues. Donors consisted of healthy bone marrow donors. The primer mix had 60 Vbeta and 13 Jbeta primers. Clones were sequenced by immunoSEQ multiplex PCR, and TCRdb holds only the in-frame ones, with some missing. This table has approximately 83,000 clones, around 84% appearing once. In this sample, this clone turned up a few times. The antigen is unknown. This TCR came from a young man in good health and CMV-seronegative. Sequencing was performed on PBMCs. V is TRBV30 and J is TRBJ1-1, with 7 bases identical to TRBD1. CDR3 bases: TGTGCCTGGAAAATAAAGGGGGCGGTCGAAGCTTTCTTT. This encodes CAWKIKGAVEAFF.